The rows below give T cell receptor beta chains drawn from one sample of a study of long-term antiretroviral therapy in people with HIV. Produced via immunoSEQ multiplex PCR; TCRdb's table is partial and in-frame only. The sample shows about 28,000 clones, roughly 95% of them seen only once. Sequences were derived from unsorted PBMCs, sampled roughly 6 years after starting antiretroviral therapy. The receptors were sampled from a man aged 30 to 39 with HIV. CDR3s include the opening cysteine and the closing phenylalanine or tryptophan. D genes are given only for firm matches. Where a row states a size, it is once, few, many or the class of an expanded clone; other rows omit it.

.,TRBJ2-3,TRBV12-2,.,CASRSPRTRHTQYF,TGTGCAAGTCGCTCTCCCAGGACTAGACATACGCAGTATTTT
.,TRBJ2-3,TRBV6-1,TRBD1,CASRVPGQLTDTQYF,TGTGCCAGCAGGGTGCCGGGACAGTTAACAGATACGCAGTATTTT
few,TRBJ1-3,TRBV30,.,CAWSVTAGNTIYF,TGTGCCTGGAGTGTAACCGCTGGAAACACCATATATTTT
.,TRBJ2-3,TRBV6-1,.,CASVAGEGTDTQYF,TGTGCCAGCGTGGCAGGAGAGGGCACAGATACGCAGTATTTT
.,TRBJ2-1,TRBV27,.,CASSFRVDGEQFF,TGTGCCAGCAGTTTCCGCGTCGATGGTGAGCAGTTCTTC
.,TRBJ1-1,TRBV2,.,CASSGAGANTEAFF,TGTGCCAGCAGTGGCGCAGGTGCGAACACTGAAGCTTTCTTT
.,TRBJ1-6,TRBV18,.,CASSPSGRGSPLHF,TGTGCCAGCTCACCGTCAGGGAGAGGTTCACCCCTCCACTTT
.,TRBJ2-3,TRBV5-1,.,CASSLDGTQYF,TGCGCCAGCAGCTTGGACGGTACGCAGTATTTT
once,TRBJ1-1,TRBV12-5,.,CASGLGKGTEAFF,TGTGCTAGTGGTTTGGGTAAGGGCACTGAAGCTTTCTTT
.,TRBJ1-2,TRBV4-1,TRBD1,CASSQEGQGRGYTF,TGCGCCAGCAGCCAAGAGGGACAGGGAAGGGGCTACACCTTC
.,TRBJ2-5,TRBV7-9,.,CASSLVLQETQYF,TGTGCCAGCAGCTTAGTGCTCCAAGAGACCCAGTACTTC
.,TRBJ2-1,TRBV2,.,CASRARGSYNEQFF,TGTGCCAGCAGGGCAAGGGGGTCCTACAATGAGCAGTTCTTC
.,TRBJ2-7,TRBV5-6,.,CASSRAGAAYEQYF,TGTGCCAGCAGCCGGGCAGGGGCCGCCTACGAGCAGTACTTC
.,TRBJ1-5,TRBV7-2,TRBD1,CASSSRQGLQPQHF,TGTGCCAGCAGCTCTCGACAGGGTCTTCAGCCCCAGCATTTT
.,TRBJ2-5,TRBV7-6,.,CASSLSGLLRETQYF,TGTGCCAGCAGCCTCTCCGGGCTATTGAGGGAGACCCAGTACTTC
.,TRBJ2-1,TRBV6-5,TRBD1,CASSLGGASYNEQFF,TGTGCCAGCAGTTTAGGGGGCGCGTCCTACAATGAGCAGTTCTTC
.,TRBJ2-1,TRBV2,.,CASSLQASSYNEQFF,TGTGCCAGCAGTTTACAGGCGAGCTCCTACAATGAGCAGTTCTTC
once,TRBJ1-5,TRBV2,.,CASRGLRGTQPQHF,TGTGCCAGCAGGGGCCTGCGGGGTACTCAGCCCCAGCATTTT
once,TRBJ2-3,TRBV27,.,CASGYTSTDTQYF,TGTGCCAGCGGATATACTAGCACAGATACGCAGTATTTT
.,TRBJ2-4,TRBV5-6,TRBD1,CASSSAGTGGLHQNIQYF,TGTGCCAGCAGCTCCGCCGGGACAGGGGGCCTACACCAAAACATTCAGTACTTC
.,TRBJ1-5,TRBV2,.,CASSGQRDQPQHF,TGTGCCAGCAGTGGACAGAGGGATCAGCCCCAGCATTTT
.,TRBJ1-1,TRBV2,.,CASKSFGSLNTEAFF,TGTGCCAGCAAGTCTTTCGGAAGTCTGAACACTGAAGCTTTCTTT
.,TRBJ2-7,TRBV2,.,CASSEALHPRPELEQYF,TGTGCCAGCAGTGAAGCGCTTCACCCAAGGCCCGAACTCGAGCAGTACTTC
.,TRBJ2-5,TRBV5-4,.,CASSLGGILKETQYF,TGTGCCAGCAGCTTGGGGGGTATACTCAAAGAGACCCAGTACTTC
.,TRBJ2-1,TRBV28,.,CASSLTPPSYNEQFF,TGTGCCAGCAGTTTAACCCCCCCCTCCTACAATGAGCAGTTCTTC
once,TRBJ2-7,TRBV19,TRBD2,CASSTGLAGGYEQYF,TGTGCCAGTAGTACCGGACTAGCGGGAGGGTACGAGCAGTACTTC
.,TRBJ1-6,TRBV7-3,.,CASSLRGANNSPLHF,TGTGCCAGCAGCTTACGGGGGGCGAATAATTCACCCCTCCACTTT
.,TRBJ2-7,TRBV6-1,.,CASSESQGSYEQYF,TGTGCCAGCAGTGAAAGTCAGGGCTCCTACGAGCAGTACTTC
.,TRBJ1-3,TRBV2,.,CASSGLLGARNTIYF,TGTGCCAGCAGTGGACTCCTGGGCGCTCGAAACACCATATATTTT
.,TRBJ1-2,TRBV21-1,.,CASSKNAFRGLSGYTF,TGTGCCAGCAGCAAAAATGCTTTTAGGGGGCTTAGTGGCTACACCTTC
.,TRBJ2-7,TRBV7-9,.,CASSLTRSYEQYF,TGTGCCAGCAGCTTAACACGGTCCTACGAGCAGTACTTC
.,TRBJ2-2,TRBV9,.,CASGTSNTGELFF,TGTGCCAGCGGTACATCGAACACCGGGGAGCTGTTTTTT
.,TRBJ2-5,TRBV5-6,.,CASSRTDTAQYF,TGTGCCAGCAGCCGGACCGATACGGCCCAGTACTTC
.,TRBJ1-1,TRBV4-1,.,CASSRGLSTEAFF,TGCGCCAGCAGCCGTGGACTTTCCACTGAAGCTTTCTTT
.,TRBJ1-1,TRBV30,.,CAWSVKGAITEAFF,TGTGCCTGGAGTGTAAAAGGGGCGATAACTGAAGCTTTCTTT
.,TRBJ2-5,TRBV5-1,.,CASSLGLQGQQETQYF,TGCGCCAGCAGCTTGGGGTTGCAGGGTCAACAAGAGACCCAGTACTTC